The clone carrying this T cell receptor (beta chain) was detected ten times or more. The antigen is unknown. The CDR3 is 15 residues long. CDR1 is MDHEN and CDR2 is SYDVKM in the germline V gene. Trimming took off 2 bases at V and 8 bases at J, with 15 bases between the two ends. The data were obtained in a study of T cells after yellow fever vaccination. Overall study findings and caveats: Repertoires obtained by FACS sorting could include abundant clonotypes that entered as contaminants from the bulk population.

By 5'RACE template switching, TCR cDNA was produced, with a universal primer site and UMIs added in the process. From the 5' RACE reads, TCRdb called clonotypes with MiXCR, one entry per CDR3 protein. The table includes 110,000 to 150,000 distinct CDR3 sequences, just over 6.5% detected once. The TCR comes from a man aged 25 to 45 who received the YFV17D yellow fever vaccine. Sequencing was performed on CD4+ T cells sorted from PBMCs, taken 10 days after the yellow fever booster vaccination. The chain recombines TRBV28 with TRBJ1-4; tentative D call: TRBD1 (5 bases). The CDR3 DNA reads TGTGCCAGCAGTTTAACCGGGACGGCAAGAGAAAAACTGTTTTTT. Amino acids: CASSLTGTAREKLFF.